A single sample is the source of the 7 T cell receptor beta chains below, sequenced in a study of early T cells in non-severe SARS-CoV-2 infection. TCRdb independently ran MiXCR on the 5' RACE reads; one entry per CDR3 protein. The sample has 30,000 to 40,000 distinct CDR3 sequences; approximately 5% are singletons. What was sequenced was whole blood. The receptors originated from an adult who was a healthcare worker with PCR-confirmed SARS-CoV-2 infection or an uninfected control (not recorded which).

This clonotype showed up many times. The chain has TRBV7-8 and TRBJ1-4; D remains unclear. The V gene lost 5 bases and the J gene lost 8 bases, with 9 bases spanning the gap. The V gene's germline CDR1 is SGHVS and CDR2 FQNEAQ. The CDR3 consists of 12 residues. The CDR3 sequence: CASSVQREKLFF. Written as DNA, the CDR3 is TGTGCCAGCAGCGTACAGAGAGAAAAACTGTTTTTT.

This clonotype has only a few counts. The chain has TRBV5-5 and TRBJ2-1; D may be TRBD1 (5 bases). The V end lost 4 bases, the J end lost 7 bases, and 15 bases lay between the germline ends. Germline V gene lookup returns CDR1 SGHKS and CDR2 YYEKEE (reference sequence). This CDR3 spans 14 amino acids. CDR3 region: CASSVGHLRNEQFF. The CDR3 DNA reads as TGTGCCAGCAGCGTCGGACACCTTAGGAATGAGCAGTTCTTC.

CDR3 nucleotides: TGTGCCAGCAGCTTGGACAGCTGGCTCCCACCCCTCCACTTT. Protein product: CASSLDSWLPPLHF. V and J are TRBV5-5 and TRBJ1-6, with D unresolved. Germline CDR1 SGHKS, CDR2 YYEKEE (reference sequence). This CDR3 contains 14 residues. The germline V and J ends were trimmed by 0 bases and 11 bases, with 12 bases remaining between them.

In its sample, this clonotype was seen many times. This rearrangement joins TRBV7-2 to TRBJ2-3, with D hard to call. Germline-derived CDR1 and CDR2 are SGHTA and FQGNSA. Trimming removed 5 bases at V and 1 base at J, with 16 bases between. This CDR3 is built from 16 residues. CDR3 sequence: CASSTASQPGTDTQYF. CDR3 in DNA: TGTGCCAGCAGCACCGCCAGTCAACCTGGCACAGATACGCAGTATTTT.

This clonotype was found many times. V usage is TRBV15 and J usage is TRBJ2-4; the D gene could be TRBD1 or TRBD2 (5 bases each). Between the trimmed V and J ends, which lost 8 bases and 0 bases, there was a span of 20 bases. The CDR3 covers 17 residues. The germline V gene encodes CDR1 LNHNV and CDR2 YYDKDF (reference sequence). This chain's CDR3 is CATSELGGNIAKNIQYF. The DNA for the CDR3 is TGTGCCACCTCTGAGCTTGGGGGAAACATAGCCAAAAACATTCAGTACTTC.

This clonotype was detected ten times or more. This chain connects TRBV12-3 or TRBV12-4 to TRBJ1-1; D possibly corresponds to TRBD1 (5 bases). The CDR3 runs 16 residues. V gave up 6 bases and J gave up 2 bases, with 19 bases separating them. Here the CDR3 DNA reads TGTGCCAGCAGCTACCGATTTGGGGCTAAAAACACTGAAGCTTTCTTT. Its translation is CASSYRFGAKNTEAFF.

As concerns this clonotype: This may be a read error: a much more frequent sequence differs by one nucleotide. The rearrangement links TRBV14 to TRBJ2-7, with D unclear. Germline CDR1 reads SGHDN; CDR2 reads FVKESK. This CDR3 has 11 amino acids. CDR3 loop: CASSKEYEQYF. Here the CDR3 DNA reads TGTGCCAGCAGCAAAGAATACGAGCAGTACTTC.